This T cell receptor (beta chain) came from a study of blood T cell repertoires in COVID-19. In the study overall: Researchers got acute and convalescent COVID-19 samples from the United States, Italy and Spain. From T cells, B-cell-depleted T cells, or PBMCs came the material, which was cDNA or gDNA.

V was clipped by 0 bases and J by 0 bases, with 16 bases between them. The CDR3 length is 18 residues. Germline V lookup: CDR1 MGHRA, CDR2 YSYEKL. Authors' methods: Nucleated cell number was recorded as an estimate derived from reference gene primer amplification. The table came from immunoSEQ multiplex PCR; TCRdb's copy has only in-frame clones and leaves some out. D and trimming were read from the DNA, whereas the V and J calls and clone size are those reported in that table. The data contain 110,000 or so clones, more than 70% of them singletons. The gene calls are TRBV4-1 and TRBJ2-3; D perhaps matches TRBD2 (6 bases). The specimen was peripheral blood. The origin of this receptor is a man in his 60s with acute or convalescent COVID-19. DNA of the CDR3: TGCGCCAGCAGCCAAGAAGGTGTGGCGGGATTTAGCACAGATACGCAGTATTTT. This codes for CASSQEGVAGFSTDTQYF.